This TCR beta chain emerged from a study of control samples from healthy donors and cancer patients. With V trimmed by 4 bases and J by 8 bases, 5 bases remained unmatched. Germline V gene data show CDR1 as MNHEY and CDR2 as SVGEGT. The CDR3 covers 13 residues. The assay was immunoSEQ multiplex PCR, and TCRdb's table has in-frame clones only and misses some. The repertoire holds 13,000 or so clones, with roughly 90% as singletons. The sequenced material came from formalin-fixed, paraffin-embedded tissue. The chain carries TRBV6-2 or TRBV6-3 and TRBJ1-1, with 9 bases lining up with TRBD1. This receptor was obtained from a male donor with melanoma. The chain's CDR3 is CASSLGQGWEAFF. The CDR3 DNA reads TGTGCCAGCAGTTTGGGACAGGGTTGGGAAGCTTTCTTT.